Included here is one T cell receptor beta chain sequence, with context. Its antigen target is currently unknown. There are no base qualities to consult, and no much larger clone falls within one base. Peripheral blood CD8+ and CD4+ T cells from healthy donors, Susac syndrome patients and multiple sclerosis patients were profiled using high-throughput TCR beta sequencing. Healthy donors were age- and sex-matched controls. Bulk CD8+ and CD4+ T cells were purified by magnetic negative isolation, whereas CD8+ TEMRA cells were enriched by FACS. Blood was drawn into EDTA tubes, processed within 24 hours, and PBMCs were isolated by density gradient centrifugation. PBMCs intended for TCR sequencing were frozen in liquid nitrogen and were later thawed in a 37 degrees C water bath. Purity of sorted or isolated CD4+, CD8+ and CD8+ TEMRA cells was at least 90%. From the germline V gene (reference sequence), CDR1 is SGHNT and CDR2 is YYREEE. The CDR3 goes from the cysteine to the phenylalanine over 14 residues. The only DNA kept is the CDR3, 42 bases in frame from the first base. V lost 4 bases and J lost 4 bases, and the count of bases not matched to a germline gene is 4.

This entry is derived from a study of CD8 T cells in Susac syndrome (dated by TCRdb to about 2019). The study in broad terms: Repertoire sequencing was used to test whether CD8+ T cell activation and differentiation in Susac syndrome was antigen driven. Summary of the overall study and its limitations: The number of individuals in the TCR sequencing and HLA analysis was recognized as being relatively small.

RNA was extracted using the RNeasy kit, and roughly 0.45 to 1 microgram was reverse transcribed with random hexamers. The immunoSEQ multiplex PCR assay, which covers 54 Vbeta and 13 Jbeta segments, was used to amplify TCR beta CDR3 regions. PCR amplification bias was corrected using a synthetic template baseline for primer optimization and computational correction. Regarding the original processing steps: Reads were assigned to V, D and J genes according to IMGT and analyzed in immunoSEQ Analyzer, with only productive sequences retained. Clonality was computed as one minus Shannon entropy normalized by log2 of the number of productive unique sequences. Public and private clones were assessed among the 100 most prevalent clones of each patient and control. Clones were defined as Susac-specific when absent from the healthy and MS cohorts, from about a thousand published viral clones and from other ImmuneACCESS disease sequences. The public reads were reprocessed in TCRdb via fastp at Q25 and MiXCR, keeping in-frame beta chains. Rows are combined by CDR3 protein, so each entry shows the most common genes and DNA. These V and J calls rely on TCRdb rather than the paper's analysis. The sample profile shows approximately 150,000 distinct CDR3 sequences; approximately 94% of them were found once. Together, the top ten hold 0.075% to 0.1% of the sample.

The rearrangement combines TRBV5-4 with TRBJ2-5, with TRBD1 matching 10 junction bases. The receptor was isolated from a human donor in good health. The sequenced sample was CD4+ T cells from PBMCs. The DNA reads TGTGCCAGCAGCGTGGGACAGGGGTTAGAGACCCAGTACTTC. Its protein is CASSVGQGLETQYF.